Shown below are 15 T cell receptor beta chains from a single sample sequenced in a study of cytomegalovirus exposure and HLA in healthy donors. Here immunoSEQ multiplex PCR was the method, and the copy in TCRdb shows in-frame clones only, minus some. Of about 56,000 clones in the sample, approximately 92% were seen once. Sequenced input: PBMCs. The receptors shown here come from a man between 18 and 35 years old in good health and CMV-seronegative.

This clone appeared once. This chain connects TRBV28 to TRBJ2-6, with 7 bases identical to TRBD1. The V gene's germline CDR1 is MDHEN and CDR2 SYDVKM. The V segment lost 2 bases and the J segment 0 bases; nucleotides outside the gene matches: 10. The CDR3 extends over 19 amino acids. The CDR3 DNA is TGTGCCAGCAGTTTACGAAAAGGGGGCCCCACCTCTGGGGCCAACGTCCTGACTTTC. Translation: CASSLRKGGPTSGANVLTF. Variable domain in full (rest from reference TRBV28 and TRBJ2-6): DVKVTQSSRYLVKRTGEKVFLECVQDMDHENMFWYRQDPGLGLRLIYFSYDVKMKEKGDIPEGYSVSREKKERFSLILESASTNQTSMYLCASSLRKGGPTSGANVLTFGAGSRLTVL.

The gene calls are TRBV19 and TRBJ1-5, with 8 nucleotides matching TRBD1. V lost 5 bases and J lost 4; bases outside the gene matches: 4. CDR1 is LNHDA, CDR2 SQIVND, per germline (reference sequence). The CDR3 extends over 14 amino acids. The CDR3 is CASSPGQGNQPQHF. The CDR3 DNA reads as TGTGCCAGTAGTCCCGGACAGGGAAATCAGCCCCAGCATTTT.

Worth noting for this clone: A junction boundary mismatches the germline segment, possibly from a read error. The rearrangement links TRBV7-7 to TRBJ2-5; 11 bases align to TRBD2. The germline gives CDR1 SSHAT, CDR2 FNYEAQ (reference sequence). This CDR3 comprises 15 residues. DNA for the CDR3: TGTGCTAGCAGCTTAGGGACTAGCGGACAAGAGACCCAGTACTTC. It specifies CASSLGTSGQETQYF. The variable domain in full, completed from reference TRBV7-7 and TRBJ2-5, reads GAGVSQSPRYKVTKRGQDVTLRCDPISSHATLYWYQQALGQGPEFLTYFNYEAQPDKSGLPSDRFSAERPEGSISTLTIQRTEQRDSAMYRCASSLGTSGQETQYFGPGTRLLVL.

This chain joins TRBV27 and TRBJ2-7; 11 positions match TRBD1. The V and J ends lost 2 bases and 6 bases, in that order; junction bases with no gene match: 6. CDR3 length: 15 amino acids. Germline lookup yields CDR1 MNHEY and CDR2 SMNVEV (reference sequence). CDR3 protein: CASSLRRDRGSEQYF. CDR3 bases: TGTGCCAGCAGTTTACGCCGGGACAGGGGGTCCGAGCAGTACTTC.

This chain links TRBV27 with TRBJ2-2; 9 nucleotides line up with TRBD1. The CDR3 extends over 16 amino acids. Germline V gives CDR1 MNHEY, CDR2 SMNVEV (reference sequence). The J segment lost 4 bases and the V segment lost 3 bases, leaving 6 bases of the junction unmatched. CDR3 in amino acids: CASSFSTGGSTGELFF. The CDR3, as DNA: TGTGCCAGCAGTTTTTCGACAGGGGGGAGCACCGGGGAGCTGTTTTTT.

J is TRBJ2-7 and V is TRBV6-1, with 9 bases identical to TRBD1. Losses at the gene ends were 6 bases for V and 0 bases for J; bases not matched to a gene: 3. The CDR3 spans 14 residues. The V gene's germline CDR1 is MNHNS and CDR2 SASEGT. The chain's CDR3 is CASRGQGDSYEQYF. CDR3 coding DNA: TGTGCCAGCAGGGGACAGGGTGACTCCTACGAGCAGTACTTC.

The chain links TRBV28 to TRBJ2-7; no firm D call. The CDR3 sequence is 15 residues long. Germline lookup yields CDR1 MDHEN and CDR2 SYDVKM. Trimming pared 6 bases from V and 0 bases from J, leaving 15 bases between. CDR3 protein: CASSAPRALSYEQYF. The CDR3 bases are TGTGCCAGCAGCGCCCCCCGAGCGCTCTCCTACGAGCAGTACTTC.

The CDR3 protein is CASSFSLRREIQNSYNEQFF. Here the CDR3 DNA reads TGTGCCAGCAGCTTCTCCCTAAGGCGGGAGATCCAGAACTCCTACAATGAGCAGTTCTTC. V is TRBV7-8 and J is TRBJ2-1; TRBD2 matches at 7 bases. CDR1 SGHVS and CDR2 FQNEAQ come from the germline V gene. With V trimmed by 3 bases and J by 0 bases, 17 bases remained unmatched. The CDR3 has 20 amino acids.

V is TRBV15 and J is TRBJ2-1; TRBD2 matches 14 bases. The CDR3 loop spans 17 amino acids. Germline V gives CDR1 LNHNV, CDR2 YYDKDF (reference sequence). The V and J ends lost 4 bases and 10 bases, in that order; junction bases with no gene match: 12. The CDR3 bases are TGTGCCACCAGCACTGATACCGGGACTAGCGGGAGAGGCGAGCAGTTCTTC. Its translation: CATSTDTGTSGRGEQFF.

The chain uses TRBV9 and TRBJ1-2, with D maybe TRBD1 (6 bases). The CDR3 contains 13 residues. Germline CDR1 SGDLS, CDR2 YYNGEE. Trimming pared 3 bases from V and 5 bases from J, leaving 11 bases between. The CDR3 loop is CASSAQGRYGYTF. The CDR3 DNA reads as TGTGCCAGCAGCGCGCAGGGGCGATATGGCTACACCTTC.

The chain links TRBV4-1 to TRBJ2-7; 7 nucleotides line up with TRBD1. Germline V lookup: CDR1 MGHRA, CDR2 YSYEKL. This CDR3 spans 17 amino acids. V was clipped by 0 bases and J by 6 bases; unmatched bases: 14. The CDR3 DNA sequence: TGCGCCAGCAGCCAAGAAGGAAAAGGGACAGTCCCCGTCGAGCAGTACTTC. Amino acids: CASSQEGKGTVPVEQYF.

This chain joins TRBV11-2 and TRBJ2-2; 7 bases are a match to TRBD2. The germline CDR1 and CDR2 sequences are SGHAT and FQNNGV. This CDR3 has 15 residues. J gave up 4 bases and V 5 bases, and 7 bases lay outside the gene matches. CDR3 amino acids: CASSHSGGTTGELFF. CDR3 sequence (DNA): TGTGCCAGCAGCCATTCGGGGGGTACCACCGGGGAGCTGTTTTTT.

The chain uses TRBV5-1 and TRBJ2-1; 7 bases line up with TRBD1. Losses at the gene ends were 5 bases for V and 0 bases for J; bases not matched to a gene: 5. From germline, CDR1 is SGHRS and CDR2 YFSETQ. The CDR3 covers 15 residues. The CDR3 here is CASSYRDSSYNEQFF. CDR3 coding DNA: TGCGCCAGCAGTTACCGGGACAGCTCCTACAATGAGCAGTTCTTC.

The CDR3: CASSAEAGGIETQYF. CDR3 nucleotides: TGTGCCAGCAGTGCGGAAGCGGGAGGGATCGAGACCCAGTACTTC. V usage is TRBV6-4 and J usage is TRBJ2-5; the match to TRBD2 covers 10 bases. The CDR3 is 15 residues long. J was trimmed by 5 bases and V by 4 bases; bases with no gene match: 7. From germline, CDR1 is MRHNA and CDR2 SNTAGT.

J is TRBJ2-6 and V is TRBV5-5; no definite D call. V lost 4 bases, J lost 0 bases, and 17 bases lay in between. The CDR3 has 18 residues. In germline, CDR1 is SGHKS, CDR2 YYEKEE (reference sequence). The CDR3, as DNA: TGTGCCAGCAGCCAAGCCGCGACTCCAAACTCTGGGGCCAACGTCCTGACTTTC. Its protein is CASSQAATPNSGANVLTF.